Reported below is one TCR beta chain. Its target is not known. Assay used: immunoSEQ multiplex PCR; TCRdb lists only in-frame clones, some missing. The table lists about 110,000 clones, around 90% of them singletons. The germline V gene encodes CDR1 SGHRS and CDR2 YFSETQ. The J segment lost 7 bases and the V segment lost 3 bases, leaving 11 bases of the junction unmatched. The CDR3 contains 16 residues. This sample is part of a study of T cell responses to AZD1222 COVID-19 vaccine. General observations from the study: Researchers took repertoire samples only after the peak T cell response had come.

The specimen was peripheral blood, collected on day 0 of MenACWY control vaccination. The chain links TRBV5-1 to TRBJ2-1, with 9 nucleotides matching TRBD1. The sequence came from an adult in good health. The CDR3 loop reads CASSSTTGTGLNEQFF. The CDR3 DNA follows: TGCGCCAGCAGCTCGACCACCGGGACAGGGTTGAATGAGCAGTTCTTC.